This entry lists 4 T cell receptor gamma chains sequenced from one sample in a study of Vδ1+ human thymocytes. These receptors' antigens are unknown. The template was reverse-transcribed extracted RNA. The CDR3 regions were amplified by multiplex PCR from V-gene primers to a constant-region primer. TCRdb reanalysed the multiplex PCR reads with CATT. The top ten clones hold 1.5% to 2% of a sample with 25,000 to 35,000 gamma-chain clones, 20% of them seen once. General study findings and limits: In the thymus, TRG and TRD repertoires looked highly polyclonal with Gaussian CDR3 lengths.

Sequencing was done on a sample of Vdelta1+ gamma-delta thymocytes from the thymus. Subset here: FACS-sorted CD3+ TCRalphabeta- TCRVdelta1+ TCRVdelta2- thymocytes. Every receptor here comes from a boy under two years old who had congenital heart surgery.

J is TRGJP1 and V is TRGV9. Germline assignment: CDR1 GITISATS and CDR2 ISYDGTV (reference sequence). The CDR3 is 13 residues long. V lost 1 base, J lost 8 bases, and 4 bases stayed unmatched. The CDR3 coding sequence is TGTGCCTTGTGGGAGGTTTGGGGTTGGTTCAAGATATTT. Translation gives CALWEVWGWFKIF.

V usage is TRGV5 and J usage is TRGJ1 or TRGJ2. CDR1 is VINAFY and CDR2 is YDVSNSKD in the germline V gene. Trimming removed 2 bases from V and 7 bases from J; junction bases left unmatched: 8. This CDR3 spans 13 amino acids. CDR3 loop: CATWDTRMYKKLF. In nucleotides, the CDR3 is TGTGCCACCTGGGACACCCGAATGTATAAGAAACTCTTT.

The J gene is TRGJ1 or TRGJ2, the V gene TRGV2. The length of the CDR3 is 14 residues. Germline-derived CDR1 and CDR2 are EGSNGY and YDSYNSKV. The V gene end was trimmed by 0 bases and the J gene end by 8 bases; junction bases not matched to a gene: 10. The CDR3 nucleotides are TGTGCCACCTGGGACGGGCCCTTATTGGATAAGAAACTCTTT. This sequence encodes CATWDGPLLDKKLF.

This chain uses TRGV4 with TRGJ1 or TRGJ2. J gave up 11 bases and V 9 bases, and 13 bases lay outside the gene matches. Germline assignment: CDR1 EGSTGY and CDR2 YDSYTSSV. This CDR3 contains 11 residues. This CDR3 reads CATRSGIEKLF. The CDR3 DNA reads as TGTGCCACCAGGAGCGGGATTGAGAAACTCTTT.